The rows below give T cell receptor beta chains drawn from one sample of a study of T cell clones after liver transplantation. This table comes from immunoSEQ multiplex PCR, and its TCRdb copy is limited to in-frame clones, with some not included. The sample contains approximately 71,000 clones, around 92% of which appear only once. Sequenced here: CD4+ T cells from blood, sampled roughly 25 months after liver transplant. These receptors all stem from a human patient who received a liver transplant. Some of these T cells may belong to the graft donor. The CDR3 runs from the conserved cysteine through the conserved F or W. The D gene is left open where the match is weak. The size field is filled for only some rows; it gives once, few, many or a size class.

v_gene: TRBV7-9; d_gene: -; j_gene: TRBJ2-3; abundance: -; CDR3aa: CASSLGGGADTQYF; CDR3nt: TGTGCCAGCAGCTTAGGTGGGGGCGCAGATACGCAGTATTTT
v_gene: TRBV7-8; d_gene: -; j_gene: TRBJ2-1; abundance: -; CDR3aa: CASSLGGRGSYNEQFF; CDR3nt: TGTGCCAGCAGCTTAGGGGGCAGGGGTTCCTACAATGAGCAGTTCTTC
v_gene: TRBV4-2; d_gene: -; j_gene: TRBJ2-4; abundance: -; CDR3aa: CASSQVGPGQSEDKNIQYF; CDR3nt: TGTGCCAGCAGCCAAGTAGGACCTGGACAGTCAGAGGACAAAAACATTCAGTACTTC
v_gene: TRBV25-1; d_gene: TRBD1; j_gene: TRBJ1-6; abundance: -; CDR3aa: CASSAYRQGSSSPLHF; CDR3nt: TGTGCCAGCAGTGCCTATCGACAGGGTTCTAGTTCACCCCTCCACTTT
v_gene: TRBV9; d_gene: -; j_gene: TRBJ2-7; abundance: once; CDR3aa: CASSVGPHSYEQYF; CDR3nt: TGTGCCAGCAGCGTAGGACCACACTCCTACGAGCAGTACTTC
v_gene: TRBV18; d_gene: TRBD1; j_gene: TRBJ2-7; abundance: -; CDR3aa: CASSLEGDRGIYEQYF; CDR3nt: TGTGCCAGCTCGCTGGAGGGGGACAGGGGGATCTACGAGCAGTACTTC
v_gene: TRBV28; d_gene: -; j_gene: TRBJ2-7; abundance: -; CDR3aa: CASSLGGGGHEQYF; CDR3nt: TGTGCCAGCAGTTTAGGTGGGGGGGGCCACGAGCAGTACTTC
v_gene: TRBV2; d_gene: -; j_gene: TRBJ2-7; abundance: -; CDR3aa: CASRSMVAYEQYF; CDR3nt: TGTGCCAGCAGATCTATGGTAGCCTACGAGCAGTACTTC
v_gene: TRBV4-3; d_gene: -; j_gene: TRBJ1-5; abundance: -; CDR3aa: CASSQELGNQPQHF; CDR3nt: TGCGCCAGCAGCCAAGAACTGGGCAATCAGCCCCAGCATTTT
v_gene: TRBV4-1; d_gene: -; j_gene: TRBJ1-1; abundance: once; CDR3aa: CASSQSASLNTEAFF; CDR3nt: TGCGCCAGCAGCCAGAGCGCCAGTCTGAACACTGAAGCTTTCTTT
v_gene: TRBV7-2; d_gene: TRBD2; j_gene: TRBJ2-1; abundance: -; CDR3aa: CASSISGAYNEQFF; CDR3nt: TGTGCCAGCAGCATTAGCGGGGCATACAATGAGCAGTTCTTC
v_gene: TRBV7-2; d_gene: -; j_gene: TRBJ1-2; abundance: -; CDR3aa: CASSPNIGVWNGYTF; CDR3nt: TGTGCCAGCAGCCCGAATATCGGGGTTTGGAATGGCTACACCTTC
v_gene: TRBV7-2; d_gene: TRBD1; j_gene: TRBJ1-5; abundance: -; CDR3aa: CASSPDRLARQPQHF; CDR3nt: TGTGCCAGCAGCCCGGACAGGCTAGCGAGGCAGCCCCAGCATTTT
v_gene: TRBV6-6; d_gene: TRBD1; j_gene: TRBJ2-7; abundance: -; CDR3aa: CASTGALYEQYF; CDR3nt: TGTGCCAGTACAGGGGCTCTATACGAGCAGTACTTC
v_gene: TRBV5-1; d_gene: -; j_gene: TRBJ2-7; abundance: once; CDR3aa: CASSLGQFYEQYF; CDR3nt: TGCGCCAGCAGCTTGGGCCAGTTCTACGAGCAGTACTTC
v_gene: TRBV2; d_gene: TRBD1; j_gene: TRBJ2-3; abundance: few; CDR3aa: CASSTGQGTDTQYF; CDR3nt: TGTGCCAGCAGTACCGGACAGGGAACAGATACGCAGTATTTT
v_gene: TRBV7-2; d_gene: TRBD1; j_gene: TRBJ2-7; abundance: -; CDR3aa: CASSLRTGTGFEQYF; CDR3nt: TGTGCCAGCAGCTTACGGACCGGGACAGGGTTCGAGCAGTACTTC
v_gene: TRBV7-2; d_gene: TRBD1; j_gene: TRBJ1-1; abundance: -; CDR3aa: CASSLTGITEAFF; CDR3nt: TGTGCCAGCAGCTTGACAGGGATCACTGAAGCTTTCTTT
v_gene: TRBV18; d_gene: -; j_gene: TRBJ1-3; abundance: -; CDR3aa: CASSPLKKGASGNTIYF; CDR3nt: TGTGCCAGCTCACCCCTGAAGAAAGGCGCCTCTGGAAACACCATATATTTT
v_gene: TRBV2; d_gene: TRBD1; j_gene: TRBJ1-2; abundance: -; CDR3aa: CASRLFQGVDGYTF; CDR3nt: TGTGCCAGCAGACTATTCCAGGGGGTCGATGGCTACACCTTC
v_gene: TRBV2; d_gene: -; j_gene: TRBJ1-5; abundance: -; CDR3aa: CASRDRTRRQPQHF; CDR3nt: TGTGCCAGCAGGGATCGGACCCGCCGACAGCCCCAGCATTTT
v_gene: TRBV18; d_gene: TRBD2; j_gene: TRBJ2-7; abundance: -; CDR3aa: CASSFGLVYEQYF; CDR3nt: TGTGCCAGCTCGTTCGGACTAGTCTACGAGCAGTACTTC
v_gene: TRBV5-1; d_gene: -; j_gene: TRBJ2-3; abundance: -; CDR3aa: CASSLQVSTDTQYF; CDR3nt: TGCGCCAGCAGCTTGCAGGTTAGCACAGATACGCAGTATTTT
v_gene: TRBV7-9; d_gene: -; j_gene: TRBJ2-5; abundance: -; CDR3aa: CASSHGREETQYF; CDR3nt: TGTGCCAGCAGCCACGGCAGGGAAGAGACCCAGTACTTC
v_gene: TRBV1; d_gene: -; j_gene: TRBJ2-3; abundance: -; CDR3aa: CTSSQDTGEKDTQYF; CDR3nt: TGCACCAGCAGCCAAGATACGGGAGAGAAGGATACGCAGTATTTT
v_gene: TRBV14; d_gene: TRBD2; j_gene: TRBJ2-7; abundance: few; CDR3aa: CASSPTSGLLHEQYF; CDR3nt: TGTGCCAGCAGCCCTACTAGCGGCCTCCTACACGAGCAGTACTTC
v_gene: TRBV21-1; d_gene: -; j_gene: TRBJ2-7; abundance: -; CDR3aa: CASSNHGLAGEYEQYF; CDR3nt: TGTGCCAGCAGCAACCATGGACTAGCGGGAGAGTACGAGCAGTACTTC
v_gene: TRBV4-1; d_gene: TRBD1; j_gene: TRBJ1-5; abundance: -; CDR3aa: CASSQGTGAGNQPQHF; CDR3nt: TGCGCCAGCAGCCAGGGGACAGGGGCCGGCAATCAGCCCCAGCATTTT
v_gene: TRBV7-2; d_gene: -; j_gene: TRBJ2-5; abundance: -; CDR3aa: CASSTAWSQETQYF; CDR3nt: TGTGCCAGCAGCACCGCGTGGTCCCAAGAGACCCAGTACTTC
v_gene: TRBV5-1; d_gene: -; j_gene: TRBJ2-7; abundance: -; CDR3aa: CASSLAGFVSYEQYF; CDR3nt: TGCGCCAGCAGCTTGGCAGGGTTCGTCTCCTACGAGCAGTACTTC
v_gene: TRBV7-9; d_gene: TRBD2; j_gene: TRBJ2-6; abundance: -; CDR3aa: CASSLAGGSGANVLTF; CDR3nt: TGTGCCAGCAGTCTAGCGGGAGGTTCTGGGGCCAACGTCCTGACTTTC
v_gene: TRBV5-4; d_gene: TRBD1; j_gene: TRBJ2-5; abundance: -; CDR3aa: CASSLTGGETQYF; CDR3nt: TGTGCCAGCAGCTTGACAGGGGGAGAGACCCAGTACTTC
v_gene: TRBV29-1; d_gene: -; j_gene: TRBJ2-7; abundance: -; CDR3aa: CSVENLYEQYF; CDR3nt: TGCAGCGTTGAAAACCTCTACGAGCAGTACTTC
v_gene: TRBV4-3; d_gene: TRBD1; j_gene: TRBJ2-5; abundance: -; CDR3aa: CASSQSLRQGARTQYF; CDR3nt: TGCGCCAGCAGCCAAAGCCTCCGACAGGGGGCTCGGACCCAGTACTTC
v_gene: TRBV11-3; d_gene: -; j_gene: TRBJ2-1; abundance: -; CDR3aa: CASSPSIAVSYNEQFF; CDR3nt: TGTGCCAGCAGCCCCTCCATAGCGGTCTCCTACAATGAGCAGTTCTTC
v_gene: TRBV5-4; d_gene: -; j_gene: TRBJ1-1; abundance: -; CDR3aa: CASSSRGGAITEAFF; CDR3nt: TGTGCCAGCAGCTCCCGGGGAGGGGCGATCACTGAAGCTTTCTTT